One and the same sample provided the 3 T cell receptor beta chains below, sequenced in a study of tumor-infiltrating lymphocytes in primary liver carcinoma. Using a constant-region primer together with ProtoScript II reverse transcriptase, TCR beta cDNA was made from roughly 500 ng of total RNA. Three nested multiplex PCR rounds, a slightly modified ARM-PCR, produced the libraries for TCR beta. Investigators reported that the first two PCR rounds, at 10 to 11 cycles each, used TRBV1-TRBV30 forward primers with a C-beta reverse primer. One entry per CDR3 protein results from TCRdb running MiXCR on the multiplex PCR reads. In the table there are some 95,000 distinct CDR3 sequences, roughly 70% of which are singletons. It was from about 21-30 mg of unsorted bulk tissue that RNA and DNA were co-extracted. The sample taken for sequencing was tumor-adjacent normal liver tissue. The receptors here all came from a middle-aged man with primary liver carcinoma and hepatitis B virus infection.

In the case of this clonotype: Relative to the germline gene, one junction end is altered; a read error may explain this. The rearrangement uses TRBV11-2 and TRBJ2-2; D tentatively reads TRBD1 or TRBD2 (5 bases each). Germline CDR1 SGHAT, CDR2 FQNNGV. The length of the CDR3 is 17 residues. CDR3 in DNA: TGTGCCAGCAGCTTTGATCGGGACGGGGTCGACACCAGGGAGCTGTTTTTT. Translating gives CASSFDRDGVDTRELFF. The whole variable domain, filled in from reference TRBV11-2 and TRBJ2-2, reads EAGVAQSPRYKIIEKRQSVAFWCNPISGHATLYWYQQILGQGPKLLIQFQNNGVVDDSQLPKDRFSAERLKGVDSTLKIQPAKLEDSAVYLCASSFDRDGVDTRELFFGEGSRLTVL.

Concerning this clonotype itself: The junction departs from the called germline gene at one end, perhaps through a read error. V and J are TRBV29-1 and TRBJ2-2, with D possibly called TRBD1 or TRBD2 (5 bases each). The germline CDR1 and CDR2 sequences are SQVTM and ANQGSEA. The CDR3 length is 17 residues. The CDR3 reads CSVDQRARQPNTGELFF. CDR3 coding DNA: TGCAGCGTTGATCAAAGGGCCAGACAGCCGAACACCGGGGAGCTGTTCTTT.

With respect to this clonotype: The CDR3 carries no conserved terminal phenylalanine or tryptophan, so it likely arises from a read error. Because the CDR3's place on the DNA is in doubt, the DNA is left out and the CDR3 is given as listed by TCRdb. This chain connects TRBV11-2 to TRBJ2-1; the DNA was not used to check the table's D call, TRBD1. Both ends counted, the CDR3 spans 15 residues. The germline V gene encodes CDR1 SGHAT and CDR2 FQNNGV. CDR3 sequence reads: CASSSRQGPYDEQCL.